The T cell receptor beta chain under discussion was sequenced for a study of blood T cells in healthy people across ages. At least 5 micrograms of total RNA were extracted per sample. This CDR3 spans 15 amino acids. Germline V gene data show CDR1 as LGHNA and CDR2 as YSLEER. The use of a sample-barcoded 5' primer and a J-beta primer mix characterized a second PCR of roughly 6 to 12 cycles. Each cDNA molecule received a tag from a template-switch adaptor that had 12 random nucleotides. One entry per CDR3 protein results from TCRdb running MiXCR on the 5' RACE reads. The table records roughly 1,800,000 distinct CDR3 sequences, just under 50% of them present only once.

The source material was blood. The TCR sequence derives from a woman aged 40 to 50 in good health. The genes are TRBV4-3 and TRBJ2-7; TRBD2 might be the D (7 bases). With the DNA end fitting TRBJ2-4 better, the J assignment may be wrong. The CDR3 here is CASSQEGGGKNIQYF. CDR3 nucleotide sequence: TGCGCCAGCAGCCAGGAGGGAGGGGGCAAAAACATTCAGTACTTC.